This T cell receptor (beta chain) was sequenced in a study of cytomegalovirus exposure and HLA in healthy donors. Study in general: Drawn from HLA-typed donors, tens of millions of unique TCRs were held in an early data release.

Study conclusions and caveats: Later genetic work tied a missense DCLRE1C variant to beta-chain V and J trimming. As a later analysis revealed, the rate of TCR association differed by HLA locus, with DRB1 most and HLA-C fewest. Looking again later, the authors saw that most CMV-associated TCR beta chains seemed HLA-restricted.

About this clone: Antigen specificity is unknown.

Germline V gene sequence: CDR1 SGHRS, CDR2 YFSETQ. Trimming cost V 1 base and J 3 bases, with 10 bases left between them. This CDR3 comprises 15 residues. Vbeta (60) and Jbeta (13) primers were used in the PCR. TCRdb's table, derived via immunoSEQ multiplex PCR, lists solely in-frame clones and lacks some. This sample yields 150,000 or so clones, of which roughly 79% are seen a single time; roughly 6.4% belongs to the top ten. The J gene is TRBJ2-2, the V gene TRBV5-1; D is possibly TRBD1 (7 bases). The sample consisted of PBMCs. This clonotype originated in a woman aged 40-49 years in good health and CMV-seropositive. The CDR3 bases are TGCGCCAGCAGCTTGCCAGGGGGGTACACCGGGGAGCTGTTTTTT. This translates into CASSLPGGYTGELFF.